The TCR beta chain described here comes from a study of blood T cell repertoires in COVID-19 (dated by TCRdb to 2020 to 2022). As for the study more broadly: Collaborator samples came from the United States, Italy and Spain and covered acute and convalescent phases of COVID-19. The prospective study material was composed of cDNA or gDNA derived from T cells, B-cell-depleted T cells, or PBMCs. Subjects who had been exposed to COVID-19, were actively infected with it, or had recovered from it provided the deeply sampled blood TCRbeta repertoires that made up the dataset. The repertoires were made available in a free public database intended to serve as a resource for research on the immune response to SARS-CoV-2. The samples were drawn from the first 160 participants of the ongoing ImmuneRACE study and from 1,254 subjects provided by 6 global collaborators. Sample metadata almost always included a de-identified subject ID, COVID-19 status, age in years and sex. Where available, HLA class I and class II types were obtained from metadata supplied by the sample provider rather than from assay-based typing.

The immunoSEQ Assay, a bias-controlled multiplex PCR, was used to amplify TCRbeta CDR3 regions from genomic DNA. On the authors' methods: The number of nucleated cells in each sample was estimated by amplification of reference gene primers within the assay. To quantify the absolute abundance of each unique TCRbeta CDR3 rearrangement, sequence reads were collapsed and filtered. For each sample, productive Simpson clonality was calculated as the square root of Simpson's diversity index across productive rearrangements. Imported from immuneACCESS, the table was reduced by TCRdb to in-frame sequences with V and J called. These copies leave out some clones; in studies compared against another copy, an unresolved V gene accounts for under half, and the cause of the remainder is not known. For V, J and clone size, that table is used; D and trimming come from the DNA. Here the sample has roughly 140,000 clones; 88% occur a single time. The top ten clones comprise less than 2% of the sample.

Overall study outcomes, separate from this receptor: The quantity of clinical and demographic metadata differed by source and by participant and was supplied without curation.

Collaborating institutions collected whole blood in K2EDTA tubes following their own protocols. For TCRbeta analysis, collaborators shipped samples in one of three forms: frozen whole blood, isolated PBMCs, or DNA extracted from either of those sample types. The germline V gene specifies SQVTM as CDR1 and ANQGSEA as CDR2. Between the V and J ends, shortened by 4 bases and 2 bases respectively, the junction contains 8 bases. Taken from cysteine to phenylalanine, the CDR3 has 12 residues. CDR3 DNA is the only sequence kept; it has 36 bases, read in frame from the first base. With respect to this clone: Its recognized antigen is unknown. No qualities accompany the bases; no much larger clone lies one base away.

Material: peripheral blood. The receptor was derived from a man aged 70-80 years with acute or convalescent COVID-19. Here the chain combines TRBV29-1 and TRBJ2-5; the D gene is perhaps TRBD2, on 6 matching bases. The CDR3 protein sequence reads: CSVAGDQETQYF. Read as DNA, the sequence is TGCAGCGTTGCGGGGGATCAAGAGACCCAGTACTTC.